Listed below are T cell receptor beta chains from one sample, sequenced in a study of T cell changes during pregnancy in multiple sclerosis. Produced via immunoSEQ multiplex PCR; TCRdb's table is partial and in-frame only. The sample lists 40,000 or so clones, around nine tenths occurring once. Source: peripheral blood, taken in the third trimester of pregnancy. The origin of the receptors is a female donor in good health, enrolled as a control in a pregnancy study. Both conserved end residues are part of each CDR3. The D gene is left open where the match is weak. Clone size, where shown, is once, few, many, or a class for clones that have expanded.

TRBV19,-,-,TRBJ2-3,TGTGCCAGCACCCGACTGGATAACACAGATACGCAGTATTTT,CASTRLDNTDTQYF
TRBV18,-,-,TRBJ2-3,TGTGCCAGCTCACCGGAGGGGGGGAGCACAGATACGCAGTATTTT,CASSPEGGSTDTQYF
TRBV19,-,-,TRBJ1-2,TGTGCCAGTAGTATACCCGGAGGGATAGGCTACACCTTC,CASSIPGGIGYTF
TRBV28,-,once,TRBJ1-6,TGTGCCAGCAGTTCTTCCAGGGGATGGTATTCACCCCTCCACTTT,CASSSSRGWYSPLHF
TRBV27,-,-,TRBJ1-5,TGTGCCAGCAGTTTAGCGGGGAGCAATCAGCCCCAGCATTTT,CASSLAGSNQPQHF
TRBV5-4,-,-,TRBJ2-7,TGTGCCAGCAGCTCCCGGCGCTGGACAAATTCCTACGAGCAGTACTTC,CASSSRRWTNSYEQYF
TRBV10-3,-,once,TRBJ1-1,TGTGCCATCAGTGGAGGTCGGGTTTCTGGAACGAACACTGAAGCTTTCTTT,CAISGGRVSGTNTEAFF
TRBV30,-,once,TRBJ1-5,TGTGCCTGGAGTGGGGGCTATAATCAGCCCCAGCATTTT,CAWSGGYNQPQHF
TRBV6-1,TRBD1,-,TRBJ1-5,TGTGCCAGCAGTTCACAGGGGCGGGGAGAGCCCCAGCATTTT,CASSSQGRGEPQHF
TRBV10-2,-,-,TRBJ1-5,TGCGCCAGCAGTGAGTGGCCAGGCCCCGGAGCGGATCAGCCCCAGCATTTT,CASSEWPGPGADQPQHF
TRBV5-1,TRBD1,-,TRBJ2-2,TGCGCCAGCAGCCGGCGGACAGGGGAAACCGGGGAGCTGTTTTTT,CASSRRTGETGELFF
TRBV7-2,-,-,TRBJ1-6,TGTGCCAGCAGCTTAGCGGGGCAGGCCCTAGGCACCCTCCACTTT,CASSLAGQALGTLHF
TRBV14,TRBD2,-,TRBJ2-1,TGTGCCAGCAGCCAAGCCGGGAGGGGTTACAATGAGCAGTTCTTC,CASSQAGRGYNEQFF
TRBV9,TRBD2,-,TRBJ2-7,TGTGCCAGCAGCCCCTGGGGGGCGAATAGCGGGGACTCCTACGAGCAGTACTTC,CASSPWGANSGDSYEQYF
TRBV13,-,-,TRBJ2-1,TGTGCCAGCAGCCAGACAGGTGAGCAGTTCTTC,CASSQTGEQFF
TRBV4-1,TRBD2,-,TRBJ2-7,TGCGCCAGCAGCCAACTAGCGGGGGGCCCCTACGAGCAGTACTTC,CASSQLAGGPYEQYF
TRBV2,TRBD1,few,TRBJ2-5,TGTGCCAGCAGTGAACGGGGACAGGGTGGGACCCAGTACTTC,CASSERGQGGTQYF
TRBV5-1,-,few,TRBJ1-1,TGCGCCAGCAGCGTGGCCCCCCCGAAGACAGCGTGGAACACTGAAGCTTTCTTT,CASSVAPPKTAWNTEAFF
TRBV5-1,-,-,TRBJ2-5,TGCGCCAGCCAACAGGAATCCGAGACCCAGTACTTC,CASQQESETQYF
TRBV5-1,TRBD2,-,TRBJ2-7,TGCGCCAGCAGCGCCCCGGGGGAGGGCCACTACGAGCAGTACTTC,CASSAPGEGHYEQYF
TRBV19,-,-,TRBJ1-5,TGTGCCAGTAGTATAGGCCAGGCTCAGCCCCAGCATTTT,CASSIGQAQPQHF
TRBV6-1,-,-,TRBJ2-7,TGTGCCAGCAGTGAAGCGCGGAGGCCCCAAGTCTACGAGCAGTACTTC,CASSEARRPQVYEQYF
TRBV2,TRBD2,once,TRBJ2-2,TGTGCCAGCCAATTCGGGACTAGCGGGACCGGGGAGCTGTTTTTT,CASQFGTSGTGELFF
TRBV7-2,TRBD2,-,TRBJ2-3,TGTGCCAGCAGCTTAGGAGCGGGGGGGCGGGTAGATACGCAGTATTTT,CASSLGAGGRVDTQYF
TRBV11-2,-,-,TRBJ2-7,TGTGCCAGCAGCCAGGTGAGCTCCTCCTACGAGCAGTACTTC,CASSQVSSSYEQYF
TRBV28,TRBD2,-,TRBJ2-7,TGTGCCAGCAGGGCGGGGGGTGAGCAGTACTTC,CASRAGGEQYF
TRBV9,-,once,TRBJ2-3,TGTGCCAGCAGCCCCCGGGTCGGGCGGACTGAGACGCAGTATTTT,CASSPRVGRTETQYF
TRBV5-1,TRBD1,-,TRBJ2-2,TGCGCCAGCAGCTGGACCCGACAGGGTACTGGCGGGGAGCTGTTTTTT,CASSWTRQGTGGELFF
TRBV7-2,-,-,TRBJ2-5,TGTGCCAGCAGCTTAGAGTCGTCCGGTGGAGAGACCCAGTACTTC,CASSLESSGGETQYF
TRBV7-2,TRBD2,few,TRBJ2-5,TGTGCCAGCAGCTTAGAGGTTGGACTAGCGGGGTTAGAGACCCAGTACTTC,CASSLEVGLAGLETQYF
TRBV19,TRBD2,-,TRBJ2-7,TGTGCCAGTAGTATAACCGGGACTAGCGCCTTGGAGCAGTACTTC,CASSITGTSALEQYF
TRBV19,TRBD2,medium-sized,TRBJ2-1,TGTGCCAGTAGTACCTCCGGGACTAGCGGGGCAGAAGAGCAGTTCTTC,CASSTSGTSGAEEQFF
TRBV6-5,-,-,TRBJ1-2,TGTGCCAGCAGTTACTCGAAGGTTAGGGGGAACTATGGCTACACCTTC,CASSYSKVRGNYGYTF
TRBV6-5,-,once,TRBJ1-1,TGTGCCAGCAGTTACTCGAGACAGGAAGCTTTCTTT,CASSYSRQEAFF
TRBV6-5,-,-,TRBJ2-7,TGTGCCAGCAGCCCGGGGATTTATGGCTACGAGCAGTACTTC,CASSPGIYGYEQYF
TRBV7-9,-,-,TRBJ1-5,TGTGCCAGCAGCTTGGCAGGGATCAATCAGCCCCAGCATTTT,CASSLAGINQPQHF
TRBV19,TRBD1,-,TRBJ1-5,TGTGCCAGTAGTACGACAGGGGGTGGCCAGCCCCAGCATTTT,CASSTTGGGQPQHF
TRBV28,TRBD2,-,TRBJ2-7,TGTGCCGCCTCCCAAGCGGGAGAAATCCACGAGCAGTACTTC,CAASQAGEIHEQYF
TRBV2,-,-,TRBJ2-7,TGTGCCAGCTTGGAGGATCTCAGCCTGGACCACGAGCAGTACTTC,CASLEDLSLDHEQYF
TRBV12-5,TRBD1,-,TRBJ1-2,TGTGCTAGTGGTTTGGGCGACAGGGCTTTCTATGGCTACACCTTC,CASGLGDRAFYGYTF
TRBV6-1,-,-,TRBJ1-5,TGTGCCAGCAGGGGAGGGAGGGTTGGCAATCAGCCCCAGCATTTT,CASRGGRVGNQPQHF
TRBV5-4,TRBD1,few,TRBJ1-4,TGTGCCAGCAGCCGGGGGTCGACAGGGCGTGAAAAACTGTTTTTT,CASSRGSTGREKLFF
TRBV10-2,TRBD2,once,TRBJ2-7,TGCGCCAGCAGTTTACCCGGGACTAGCGGATCCTACGAGCAGTACTTC,CASSLPGTSGSYEQYF
TRBV13,-,-,TRBJ1-2,TGTGCCAGCAGCTTAATGGGAGTAAACTATGGCTACACCTTC,CASSLMGVNYGYTF
TRBV7-9,TRBD2,-,TRBJ2-1,TGTGCCAGCAACTCGGTTCCTCGGGGGGACAATGAGCAGTTCTTC,CASNSVPRGDNEQFF
TRBV7-9,TRBD1,-,TRBJ2-2,TGTGCCAGCAGCTCTCGGGACAGGGAAACCGGGGAGCTGTTTTTT,CASSSRDRETGELFF
TRBV30,TRBD2,-,TRBJ2-1,TGTGCCTGGAGTGTGGGAGCGGGAGGCCACAATGAGCAGTTCTTC,CAWSVGAGGHNEQFF
TRBV27,TRBD1,-,TRBJ2-1,TGTGCCAGCACGGACAGGAGCAATGAGCAGTTCTTC,CASTDRSNEQFF
TRBV9,TRBD1,-,TRBJ1-3,TGTGCCAGCAGCGTAGGTCCAGGGGGCCCCAACTCTGGAAACACCATATATTTT,CASSVGPGGPNSGNTIYF
TRBV5-1,-,-,TRBJ2-7,TGCGCCAGCTGCACGGGGTCCGACTACGAGCAGTACTTC,CASCTGSDYEQYF
TRBV11-2,TRBD1,-,TRBJ2-3,TGTGCCAGCAGCTTAGCCCGCTCACAGGGGGCAGATACGCAGTATTTT,CASSLARSQGADTQYF
TRBV27,TRBD2,once,TRBJ2-1,TGTGCCACCTCACCCGGGACTAGTTCCTACAATGAGCAGTTCTTC,CATSPGTSSYNEQFF
TRBV5-1,-,-,TRBJ2-3,TGCGCCAGCAGCTTGGACTCACCTCCGGGGGATACGCAGTATTTT,CASSLDSPPGDTQYF
TRBV5-1,TRBD1,-,TRBJ2-2,TGCGCCAGCAGACCCCACAGGGGGCCGACGGGGGAGCTGTTTTTT,CASRPHRGPTGELFF
TRBV18,TRBD1,once,TRBJ2-7,TGTGCCAGCTCACGAGGGACAGGCGCGCCCTACGAGCAGTACTTC,CASSRGTGAPYEQYF
TRBV18,-,once,TRBJ1-6,TGTGCCAGCTCGCCGCTGGACAGCTATAATTCACCCCTCCACTTT,CASSPLDSYNSPLHF
TRBV28,-,-,TRBJ2-7,TGTGCCAGCAGTCTCGGGTACGAGCAGTACTTC,CASSLGYEQYF
TRBV19,TRBD2,-,TRBJ2-3,TGTGCCAGTAGTTGGCTAGCGGGAGTCCGGGATACGCAGTATTTT,CASSWLAGVRDTQYF